These T cell receptor beta chains were read from a single sample in a study of OX40 agonist ivuxolimab in advanced cancers. Here immunoSEQ multiplex PCR was the method, and the copy in TCRdb shows in-frame clones only, minus some. The sample holds some 57,000 clones, 84% seen once. The sample in question was CD4+ or CD8+ T cells sorted from blood, obtained in a trial of the OX40 agonist ivuxolimab. The receptors shown here come from an adult with an advanced solid tumor such as melanoma, head and neck, liver or kidney cancer. Each CDR3 is given with its conserved first and last residue. Fields, in order: D gene, V gene, J gene, clone size, CDR3 DNA, CDR3 protein. D genes are given only for firm matches. The size field is filled for only some rows; it gives once, few, many or a size class.

>TRBD2|TRBV29-1|TRBJ2-7|NA
TGCAGCGTTGAAGATCCCAGCGGGAGCTCCTACGAGCAGTACTTC
CSVEDPSGSSYEQYF
>NA|TRBV10-3|TRBJ1-1|NA
TGTGCCATCAGTCAATCCGCGGAAGGCACTGAAGCTTTCTTT
CAISQSAEGTEAFF
>TRBD2|TRBV6-1|TRBJ2-7|NA
TGTGCCAGCAGTTTAGTGACTAGCGGACCCTACGAGCAGTACTTC
CASSLVTSGPYEQYF
>NA|TRBV4-3|TRBJ2-7|NA
TGCGCCAGCAGCCAAGATCCCTACTACGAGCAGTACTTC
CASSQDPYYEQYF
>NA|TRBV19|TRBJ1-5|few
TGTGCCAGTAGTATCGGGGTAAGGGGCAATCAGCCCCAGCATTTT
CASSIGVRGNQPQHF
>TRBD1|TRBV28|TRBJ1-2|NA
TGTGCCAGCAGTTCGCCCTGGGACAGGGGGCGTCCTGGCTACACCTTC
CASSSPWDRGRPGYTF
>NA|TRBV19|TRBJ1-5|NA
TGTGCCAGTAACGGACAGCTAAATCAGCCCCAGCATTTT
CASNGQLNQPQHF
>NA|TRBV7-9|TRBJ2-5|few
TGTGCCAGCAGCTTGCAAGAGACCCAGTACTTC
CASSLQETQYF
>TRBD2|TRBV5-1|TRBJ2-3|NA
TGCGCCAGCAGCTTGGCACTAGCGGGATTAGGACAAGGGACAGATACGCAGTATTTT
CASSLALAGLGQGTDTQYF
>NA|TRBV6-5|TRBJ1-2|NA
TGTGCCAGCAGTTACTCCCTAACTAACTATGGCTACACCTTC
CASSYSLTNYGYTF
>NA|TRBV9|TRBJ2-1|NA
TGTGCCAGCGCCAGGGGGGTCCTGGGGTACAATGAGCAGTTCTTC
CASARGVLGYNEQFF
>TRBD2|TRBV11-3|TRBJ2-3|NA
TGTGCCAGCAGCCGGGGACAGCCGGGACTAGCGGGATTGGTGGCAGATACGCAGTATTTT
CASSRGQPGLAGLVADTQYF
>NA|TRBV19|TRBJ1-5|once
TGTGCCAGTAGTATAGATGGTAGCAATCAGCCCCAGCATTTT
CASSIDGSNQPQHF
>TRBD2|TRBV27|TRBJ2-3|NA
TGTGCCAGCAGCTTAGCGGGGACAGATACGCAGTATTTT
CASSLAGTDTQYF
>TRBD1|TRBV9|TRBJ1-2|NA
TGTGCCAGCAGCGCGATGACAGGGTTCCCCACAGGGGGCTACACCTTC
CASSAMTGFPTGGYTF
>TRBD2|TRBV12-5|TRBJ2-7|few
TGTGCTAGTAGCGGGAGATCCTACGAGCAGTACTTC
CASSGRSYEQYF
>NA|TRBV10-2|TRBJ2-1|NA
TGCGCCAGCAGTGAGTCGTTACAGGAGTCCTCCTACAATGAGCAGTTCTTC
CASSESLQESSYNEQFF
>TRBD2|TRBV4-1|TRBJ2-5|once
TGCGCCAGCAGCCAAGATCCAGGAGGGGAGGGTCAAGAGACCCAGTACTTC
CASSQDPGGEGQETQYF
>TRBD2|TRBV5-1|TRBJ2-1|NA
TGCGCCAGCAGCTCCGACCGGACTAGCTCTTCCTACAATGAGCAGTTCTTC
CASSSDRTSSSYNEQFF
>NA|TRBV6-5|TRBJ1-5|NA
TGTGCCAGCAGGGAAGCCAATCAGCCCCAGCATTTT
CASREANQPQHF
>TRBD1|TRBV10-3|TRBJ1-4|NA
TGTGCCATCAGTTCACGGACAGGGCTTAATGAAAAACTGTTTTTT
CAISSRTGLNEKLFF
>NA|TRBV9|TRBJ2-2|NA
TGTGCCAGCAGCGGAGGGGGGCGCCCAGGGGATCTCGGGGAGCTGTTTTTT
CASSGGGRPGDLGELFF
>NA|TRBV5-4|TRBJ2-1|NA
TGTGCCAGCAGCTCCGAACGGGAGAGGGATGAGCAGTTCTTC
CASSSERERDEQFF
>TRBD1|TRBV6-6|TRBJ1-2|NA
TGTGCCAGCAGACCCTACAGGGGCCATGGCTACACCTTC
CASRPYRGHGYTF
>TRBD1|TRBV18|TRBJ2-1|once
TGTGCCAGCTCCCTATCCGGGACAGTAGAAAGTTCCTACAATGAGCAGTTCTTC
CASSLSGTVESSYNEQFF
>NA|TRBV19|TRBJ2-5|NA
TGTGCCAGTAGTACCCCTAATGGAAACCGCGGCCAGTACTTC
CASSTPNGNRGQYF
>NA|TRBV15|TRBJ2-3|NA
TGTGCCACCAGCAGAGATTTAGATACGCAGTATTTT
CATSRDLDTQYF
>TRBD1|TRBV2|TRBJ1-5|few
TGTGCCAGCAGTCCGGGACAGGGGGTCGGTCGCAATCAGCCCCAGCATTTT
CASSPGQGVGRNQPQHF
>NA|TRBV5-3|TRBJ1-2|NA
TGTGCCAGAAGCTTTTGCACAGGCTCTGGCTACACCTTC
CARSFCTGSGYTF
>NA|TRBV28|TRBJ2-7|NA
TGTGCCAGCCGAACGGACACCATCGAAAACTACGAGCAGTACTTC
CASRTDTIENYEQYF
>TRBD2|TRBV4-1|TRBJ2-2|few
TGCGCCAGCAGCCAAGGGGGACTAGCGGGAGTAGGAACCGGGGAGCTGTTTTTT
CASSQGGLAGVGTGELFF
>NA|TRBV27|TRBJ2-5|NA
TGTGCCAGCAGTTTGGACGCGAGAGAGACCCAGTACTTC
CASSLDARETQYF
>NA|TRBV28|TRBJ2-6|NA
TGTGCCAGCAGAGACGCTACCTCTGGGGCCAACGTCCTGACTTTC
CASRDATSGANVLTF
>NA|TRBV18|TRBJ2-1|NA
TGTGCCAGCTCACAAGCCAATGAGCAGTTCTTC
CASSQANEQFF
>NA|TRBV5-1|TRBJ1-6|NA
TGCGCCAGCAGCTTGGGGCCAGGGACGAATTCACCCCTCCACTTT
CASSLGPGTNSPLHF
>TRBD1|TRBV18|TRBJ2-7|NA
TGTGCCAGCTCACCCCTGACCCGGACAGGGCTGTCCTACGAGCAGTACTTC
CASSPLTRTGLSYEQYF